The entry below gives a single TCR beta chain sequence along with its context. What it binds is not known. These data originate in a study of post-analysis software for immune sequencing data. Study summary: The cohort encompassed relapsing-remitting, secondary progressive and progressive-relapsing multiple sclerosis disease courses. General study findings and limits: Diversity measured as normalized Chao1 was significantly lower in multiple sclerosis patients than in controls. Same-batch samples co-clustered strongly by F measure. The five TRBV segments detected at higher frequency in patients than in controls included TRBV5-6, TRBV5-1 and TRBV20-1.

This CDR3 is built from 15 residues. The germline gives CDR1 DFQATT, CDR2 SNEGSKA (reference sequence). Trimming at V came to 2 bases and at J to 0 bases, leaving 7 bases not matched to a gene. Every TCR beta cDNA library bore unique molecular identifiers. Yield was around 500,000 cDNA molecules from around 1 to 9.1 million T cells. TCRdb ran MiXCR on the PCR reads and lists one entry per CDR3 protein. The table includes some 890,000 distinct CDR3 sequences, roughly half detected once. The J gene is TRBJ2-7, the V gene TRBV20-1; the match to TRBD1 covers 7 bases. The sample consisted of blood. The clonotype was recovered from a girl aged 10 to 17 with multiple sclerosis. The CDR3 sequence is CSARYGTADSYEQYF. The DNA for the CDR3 is TGCAGTGCTAGATATGGGACAGCAGACTCCTACGAGCAGTACTTC.